This T cell receptor beta chain was observed in a study of blood T cells in healthy people across ages. V was shortened by 3 bases and J by 11 bases, with 22 bases between the two germline ends. The CDR3 runs 14 residues. Germline V gene data show CDR1 as DFQATT and CDR2 as SNEGSKA (reference sequence). Every donor provided around 10 milliliters of peripheral blood. For the second PCR, which ran for about 6 to 11 cycles, a sample-barcoded 5' primer and a J-beta primer mix were used. Each of the samples gave a minimum of 3 million paired-end reads that contained CDR3. Via MiXCR, TCRdb re-called the 5' RACE reads, giving one row per CDR3 protein. Here the sample spans hundreds of thousands of distinct CDR3 sequences, under 70% being singletons.

Sequencing was done on a sample of blood. This sequence was found in a man between 60 and 70 years old in good health. The rearrangement joins TRBV20-1 to TRBJ2-5; possibly TRBD2 for D (6 bases). The CDR3 DNA reads TGCAGTGCTAGGAGGGAGGTCTTCTACAATGAGCAGTACTTC. As protein: CSARREVFYNEQYF.